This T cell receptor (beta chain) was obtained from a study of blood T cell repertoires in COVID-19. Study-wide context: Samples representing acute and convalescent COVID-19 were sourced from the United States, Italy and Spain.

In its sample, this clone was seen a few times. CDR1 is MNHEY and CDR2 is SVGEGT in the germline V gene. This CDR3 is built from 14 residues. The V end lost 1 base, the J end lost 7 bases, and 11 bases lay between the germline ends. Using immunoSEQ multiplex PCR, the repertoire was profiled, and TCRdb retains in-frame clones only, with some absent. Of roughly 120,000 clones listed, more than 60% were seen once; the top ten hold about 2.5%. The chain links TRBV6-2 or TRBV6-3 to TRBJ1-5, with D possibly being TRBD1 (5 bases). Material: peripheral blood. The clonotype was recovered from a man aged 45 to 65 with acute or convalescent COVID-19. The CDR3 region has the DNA TGTGCCAGCAGTTACTGGCGGGGGGGGCAGCCCCAGCATTTT. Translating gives CASSYWRGGQPQHF.